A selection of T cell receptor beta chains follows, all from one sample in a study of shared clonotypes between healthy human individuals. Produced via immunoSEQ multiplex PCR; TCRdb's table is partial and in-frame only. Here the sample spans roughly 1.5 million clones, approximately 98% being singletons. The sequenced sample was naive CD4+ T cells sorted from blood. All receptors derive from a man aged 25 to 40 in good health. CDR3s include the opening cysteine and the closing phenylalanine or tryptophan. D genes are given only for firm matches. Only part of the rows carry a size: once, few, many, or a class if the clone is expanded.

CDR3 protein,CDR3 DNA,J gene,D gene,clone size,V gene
CASRLAGAPGELFF,TGTGCCAGCAGGCTAGCGGGGGCCCCCGGGGAGCTGTTTTTT,TRBJ2-2,TRBD2,NA,TRBV25-1
CAISESSVGTGGGPQHF,TGTGCCATCAGTGAAAGTTCGGTTGGGACAGGGGGAGGGCCCCAGCATTTT,TRBJ1-5,TRBD1,NA,TRBV10-3
CASSSGLAGGPPPQFF,TGCGCCAGCAGCTCGGGACTAGCGGGAGGACCACCTCCCCAGTTCTTC,TRBJ2-1,TRBD2,NA,TRBV5-1
CASSVGVSGAYEQYF,TGTGCCAGCAGCGTAGGGGTTAGCGGAGCCTACGAGCAGTACTTC,TRBJ2-7,NA,NA,TRBV9
CASSPGRDRTQYF,TGTGCCAGCTCACCAGGGCGGGACAGGACCCAGTACTTC,TRBJ2-5,NA,NA,TRBV18
CASTVVGGLGANVLTF,TGTGCCAGCACAGTAGTAGGGGGGCTTGGGGCCAACGTCCTGACTTTC,TRBJ2-6,NA,NA,TRBV27
CASSPSRGRDEQFF,TGTGCCAGCAGCCCAAGCCGGGGGCGCGATGAGCAGTTCTTC,TRBJ2-1,NA,NA,TRBV7-2
CASSFNGFAGGTQYF,TGTGCCAGCAGTTTTAATGGTTTCGCGGGCGGGACCCAGTACTTC,TRBJ2-5,NA,once,TRBV27
CASSPGLALYYEQYF,TGCGCCAGCAGCCCGGGACTAGCCTTATACTACGAGCAGTACTTC,TRBJ2-7,TRBD2,NA,TRBV4-1
CASSDLGAMNTEAFF,TGTGCCAGCAGCGACCTAGGGGCCATGAACACTGAAGCTTTCTTT,TRBJ1-1,NA,NA,TRBV9
CASKGQGAGELFF,TGTGCCAGCAAAGGACAGGGGGCCGGGGAGCTGTTTTTT,TRBJ2-2,TRBD1,NA,TRBV14
CAISEPTGTDRNYGYTF,TGTGCCATCAGTGAGCCCACCGGGACGGATCGAAACTATGGCTACACCTTC,TRBJ1-2,NA,NA,TRBV10-3
CASSYSIIGLVEQFF,TGTGCCAGCAGTTACTCTATCATAGGCCTGGTTGAGCAGTTCTTC,TRBJ2-1,NA,NA,TRBV6-5
CASSESGAGTQYF,TGCGCCAGCAGTGAGTCCGGCGCAGGGACCCAGTACTTC,TRBJ2-5,NA,NA,TRBV10-1
CASSPFSARVTQETQYF,TGTGCCAGCTCACCATTTTCGGCCCGGGTCACACAAGAGACCCAGTACTTC,TRBJ2-5,NA,NA,TRBV18
CASSPSGTEAFF,TGTGCCAGCTCACCAAGTGGGACTGAAGCTTTCTTT,TRBJ1-1,NA,NA,TRBV18